The 24 T cell receptor beta chains reported below all come from one sample, sequenced in a study of blood T cells in healthy people across ages. PCR was performed a second time for about 7 to 11 cycles using a sample-barcoded 5' primer and a J-beta primer mix. MiXCR, run by TCRdb on the 5' RACE reads, gives a single entry per CDR3 protein. The data contain about 640,000 distinct CDR3 sequences, 45% to 65% of them singletons. Input material: blood. The receptors stem from a man in his sixties in good health.

The chain combines TRBV10-2 with TRBJ2-4, with D perhaps assigned TRBD1 or TRBD2 (5 bases each). The ends were cut back, 3 bases at V and 7 bases at J, with 7 bases in the middle. CDR1 and CDR2 (germline): WSHSY, SAAADI. CDR3 length: 12 amino acids. The CDR3 nucleotides read TGCGCCAGCAGTGAAGAGGGGAACATTCAGTACTTC. It encodes CASSEEGNIQYF.

The V gene is TRBV12-3 or TRBV12-4, the J gene TRBJ2-7, with D perhaps matching TRBD2 (7 bases). This CDR3 is built from 15 residues. The V gene lost 5 bases and the J gene lost 2 bases, with 16 bases spanning the gap. The CDR3 loop is CASSARGGGTYEQYF. The CDR3 bases are TGTGCCAGCAGTGCGCGTGGCGGGGGCACCTACGAGCAGTACTTC.

V usage is TRBV12-3 or TRBV12-4 and J usage is TRBJ2-7, with D possibly TRBD1 on 6 matching bases. This CDR3 is 14 amino acids long. Trimming cost V 5 bases and J 7 bases, with 18 bases left between them. CDR3 sequence reads: CASSLGTAQGEQYF. CDR3 in DNA: TGTGCCAGCAGTCTTGGGACCGCGCAGGGGGAGCAGTACTTC.

The chain couples TRBV10-3 to TRBJ2-1; 7 bases are shared with TRBD2. Unmatched junction bases numbered 12, after V lost 3 bases and J lost 10 bases. CDR3 length: 15 residues. CDR1 ENHRY and CDR2 SYGVKD come from the germline V gene. Here the CDR3 DNA reads TGTGCCATCAGTGACGGCAGCGGGGCCAGGATCGAGCAGTTCTTC. Translation: CAISDGSGARIEQFF.

This clonotype turned up a few times. The gene calls are TRBV5-6 and TRBJ2-7; no clear D gene. V shed 0 bases and J shed 2 bases, with 12 bases lying between them. The CDR3 has 15 residues. Germline assignment: CDR1 SGHDT and CDR2 YYEEEE. The CDR3 sequence is CASSLGVSRAYEQYF. The CDR3 DNA reads as TGTGCCAGCAGCTTGGGAGTGTCCAGAGCCTACGAGCAGTACTTC.

The rearrangement joins TRBV6-2 or TRBV6-3 to TRBJ2-1; D is perhaps TRBD1 or TRBD2 (7 bases each). CDR3 length: 14 residues. CDR1 and CDR2 from the germline V gene are MNHEY and SVGEGT. The V and J ends lost 6 bases and 9 bases respectively, with 18 bases between them. CDR3 coding DNA: TGTGCCAGCAGGTCGGGAGGATCAGGGGGTGAGCAGTTCTTC. Translating gives CASRSGGSGGEQFF.

The chain combines TRBV5-4 with TRBJ1-1; TRBD1 matches at 7 bases. The CDR3 totals 14 residues. Germline-derived CDR1 and CDR2 are SGHNT and YYREEE (reference sequence). V was pared by 1 base and J by 10 bases, with 10 bases of the junction left unmatched. CDR3 amino acids: CASSLRTGSASAFF. CDR3 in DNA: TGTGCCAGCAGCTTGCGGACAGGTTCGGCGTCAGCTTTCTTT.

J is TRBJ1-2 and V is TRBV20-1; TRBD1 might be the D (5 bases). From germline, CDR1 is DFQATT and CDR2 SNEGSKA (reference sequence). The CDR3 consists of 13 residues. Trimming removed 2 bases at V and 8 bases at J, with 15 bases between. In DNA, the CDR3 is TGCAGTGCTAGACGAGGGGCAGGGCTCGGCTACACCTTC. The encoded protein is CSARRGAGLGYTF.

This chain uses TRBV6-1 with TRBJ2-1, with a tentative D call TRBD2 (6 bases). Germline V lookup: CDR1 MNHNS, CDR2 SASEGT. V lost 6 bases and J lost 3, with 18 bases in between. The CDR3 length is 16 residues. The CDR3 DNA is TGTGCCAGCAGGAAGTCCGGTACTAGCAACTACAATGAGCAGTTCTTC. It specifies CASRKSGTSNYNEQFF.

As regards this clonotype: One end of the junction is discordant with germline, which a read error may explain. This chain links TRBV7-4 with TRBJ2-7, with D possibly TRBD1 on 5 matching bases. The CDR3 runs to 11 residues. Germline values: CDR1 SGHVT, CDR2 SQSDAQ. CDR3 loop: CSSSVQAEQYF. As DNA, the CDR3 is TGTTCCAGCAGCGTACAGGCCGAGCAGTACTTC.

This clonotype was detected many times. A much larger clone sits a single nucleotide away, making a read error possible. The V and J genes are TRBV28 and TRBJ2-5; D is ambiguous. The length of the CDR3 is 13 residues. Trimming cost V 2 bases and J 11 bases, with 15 bases left between them. Germline V gene sequence: CDR1 MDHEN, CDR2 SYDVKM. The CDR3 region has the DNA TGTGCCAGCAGTTTAAGCCAAAACAATGAGCAGTACTTC. It is translated as CASSLSQNNEQYF.

The genes are TRBV10-3 and TRBJ2-3; the D gene is possibly TRBD1 (6 bases). With 0 bases removed from V and 0 bases from J, the gap between germline ends came to 10 bases. CDR1 and CDR2 from the germline V gene are ENHRY and SYGVKD. The CDR3 contains 16 residues. This CDR3 reads CAISESMGASTDTQYF. CDR3 bases: TGTGCCATCAGTGAGTCGATGGGGGCCAGCACAGATACGCAGTATTTT.

J is TRBJ2-7 and V is TRBV7-2; 7 bases agree with TRBD1. CDR3 length: 15 amino acids. Germline CDR1 SGHTA, CDR2 FQGNSA. V lost 4 bases, J lost 7 bases, and 13 bases stayed unmatched. CDR3 bases: TGTGCCAGCAGCTCGACCCCAGGGGGTGGTCTGGAGCAGTACTTC. This translates into CASSSTPGGGLEQYF.

The rearrangement joins TRBV7-9 to TRBJ1-4, with a tentative D call TRBD1 (5 bases). The CDR3 loop spans 15 amino acids. V lost 1 base and J 7 bases, leaving 13 bases between the germline ends. Germline loops: CDR1 SEHNR, CDR2 FQNEAQ (reference sequence). CDR3 sequence reads: CASSLVGSGGEKLFF. For the CDR3, the DNA is TGTGCCAGCAGCTTAGTAGGTTCCGGGGGTGAAAAACTGTTTTTT. The full variable domain, completed using reference TRBV7-9 and TRBJ1-4, is DTGVSQNPRHKITKRGQNVTFRCDPISEHNRLYWYRQTLGQGPEFLTYFQNEAQLEKSRLLSDRFSAERPKGSFSTLEIQRTEQGDSAMYLCASSLVGSGGEKLFFGSGTQLSVL.

V usage is TRBV29-1 and J usage is TRBJ2-3; tentatively, D is TRBD1 (7 bases). CDR3 length equals 16 residues. Germline CDR1 and CDR2: SQVTM and ANQGSEA. Between the trimmed V and J ends, which lost 5 bases and 3 bases, there was a span of 21 bases. DNA for the CDR3: TGCAGCGTTCCCAAGATACCCCAGGGGGGTACAGATACGCAGTATTTT. It translates to CSVPKIPQGGTDTQYF.

This chain links TRBV10-3 with TRBJ2-1, with 8 bases aligning to TRBD1. V shed 8 bases and J 13 bases; nucleotides not matched to a gene: 10. This CDR3 has 12 amino acids. Germline V CDR1 and CDR2: ENHRY, SYGVKD. The CDR3 region has the DNA TGTGCCATCGCGGACAGGGAAGAGACCCAGTTCTTC. Protein: CAIADREETQFF.

This clonotype was detected only once. The chain is built from TRBV10-3 and TRBJ1-2; maybe TRBD1 (6 bases). Germline V CDR1 and CDR2: ENHRY, SYGVKD. This CDR3 comprises 14 residues. Deletions cut 1 base from V and 5 bases from J, with 11 bases between. The CDR3 sequence: CAISELGGLYGYTF. DNA for the CDR3: TGTGCCATCAGTGAGTTAGGGGGTTTATATGGCTACACCTTC.

This clonotype was seen more than once but under ten times. This chain joins TRBV4-2 and TRBJ1-4; the D is unclear. CDR3 length equals 14 residues. CDR1 is LGHNA and CDR2 is YNFKEQ in the germline V gene. Trimming removed 2 bases at V and 8 bases at J, with 12 bases between. CDR3: CASSQLQPGEKLFF. The CDR3 DNA is TGTGCCAGCAGCCAACTCCAGCCGGGGGAAAAACTGTTTTTT.

This clonotype was detected a few times. The gene calls are TRBV5-1 and TRBJ1-2; D is ambiguous. Between the trimmed V and J ends, which lost 1 base and 3 bases, there was a span of 13 bases. The CDR3 totals 15 residues. Germline V gives CDR1 SGHRS, CDR2 YFSETQ. The CDR3 nucleotides are TGCGCCAGCAGCTTGATGGGTGGTCGGGACTATGGCTACACCTTC. Protein sequence: CASSLMGGRDYGYTF.

The chain couples TRBV7-8 to TRBJ1-4; perhaps TRBD1 as D (6 bases). The CDR3 length is 14 residues. V gave up 5 bases and J gave up 7 bases, with 14 bases separating them. From germline, CDR1 is SGHVS and CDR2 FQNEAQ. CDR3 sequence reads: CASSPAGDGEKLFF. For the CDR3, the DNA is TGTGCCAGCAGCCCAGCAGGGGACGGTGAAAAACTGTTTTTT.

V usage is TRBV11-2 and J usage is TRBJ2-5; D gene uncertain. Germline CDR1 reads SGHAT; CDR2 reads FQNNGV. The CDR3 has 12 residues. This CDR3 is CAPSRSQETQYF. CDR3 DNA sequence: TGTGCTCCTTCTCGGAGCCAAGAGACCCAGTACTTC.

This clonotype has just one count. CDR3 sequence: CARSKGREAFF. CDR3 nucleotides: TGTGCCAGAAGTAAGGGACGTGAAGCTTTCTTT. This chain uses TRBV6-5 with TRBJ1-1; D is perhaps TRBD1 (5 bases). Trimming removed 9 bases at V and 7 bases at J, with 12 bases between. Looked up from germline, CDR1 is MNHEY and CDR2 is SVGAGI. CDR3 size: 11 residues.

J is TRBJ2-7 and V is TRBV20-1; a weak D match, TRBD1 (6 bases). CDR3 size: 16 residues. With 0 bases removed from V and 4 bases from J, the gap between germline ends came to 19 bases. Germline values: CDR1 DFQATT, CDR2 SNEGSKA (reference sequence). CDR3 DNA: TGCAGTGCTAGAGATTTGCAGCAGGGGAAGGTGTACGAGCAGTACTTC. Its protein is CSARDLQQGKVYEQYF.

This chain uses TRBV7-9 with TRBJ1-4; D call uncertain. Germline V CDR1 and CDR2: SEHNR, FQNEAQ (reference sequence). V was cut by 1 base and J by 7 bases, with 13 bases left in between. CDR3 length equals 15 residues. CDR3 DNA sequence: TGTGCCAGCAGCTTAGAGGGCAGTAGTGGTGAAAAACTGTTTTTT. Residues: CASSLEGSSGEKLFF.